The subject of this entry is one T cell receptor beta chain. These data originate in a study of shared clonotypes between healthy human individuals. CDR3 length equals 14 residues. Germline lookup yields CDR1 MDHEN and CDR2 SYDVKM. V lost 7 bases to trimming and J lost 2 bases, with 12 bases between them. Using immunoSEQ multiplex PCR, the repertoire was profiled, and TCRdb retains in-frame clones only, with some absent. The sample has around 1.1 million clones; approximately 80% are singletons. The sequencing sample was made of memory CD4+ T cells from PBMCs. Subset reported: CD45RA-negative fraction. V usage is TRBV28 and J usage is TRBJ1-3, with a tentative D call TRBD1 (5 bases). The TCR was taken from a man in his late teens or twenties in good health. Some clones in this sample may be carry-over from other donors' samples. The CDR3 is CASMNQGTGNTIYF. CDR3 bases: TGTGCCAGCATGAATCAGGGTACTGGAAACACCATATATTTT.